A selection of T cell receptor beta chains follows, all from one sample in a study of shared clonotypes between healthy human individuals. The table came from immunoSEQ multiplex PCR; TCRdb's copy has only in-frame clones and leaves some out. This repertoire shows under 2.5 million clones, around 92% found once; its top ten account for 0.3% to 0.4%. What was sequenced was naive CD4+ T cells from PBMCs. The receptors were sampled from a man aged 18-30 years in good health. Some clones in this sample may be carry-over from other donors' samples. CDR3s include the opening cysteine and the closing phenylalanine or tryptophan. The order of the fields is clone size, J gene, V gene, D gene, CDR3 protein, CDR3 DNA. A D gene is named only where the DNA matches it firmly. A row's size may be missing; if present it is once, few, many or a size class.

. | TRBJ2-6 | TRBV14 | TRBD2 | CASSRPRGANGSGANVLTF | TGTGCCAGCAGCCGTCCGCGGGGGGCTAACGGCTCTGGGGCCAACGTCCTGACTTTC
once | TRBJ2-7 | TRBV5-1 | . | CASSLVPGAAYEQYF | TGCGCCAGCAGCTTGGTTCCGGGGGCGGCCTACGAGCAGTACTTC
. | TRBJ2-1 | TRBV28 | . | CASSFSRRRNEQFF | TGTGCCAGCAGTTTCAGTCGGAGGCGGAATGAGCAGTTCTTC
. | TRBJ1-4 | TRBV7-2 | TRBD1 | CASSSDRGLHEKLFF | TGTGCCAGCAGCTCAGACAGGGGGCTCCATGAAAAACTGTTTTTT
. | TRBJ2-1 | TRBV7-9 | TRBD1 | CASSWRQGNNEQFF | TGTGCCAGCAGCTGGCGACAGGGCAATAATGAGCAGTTCTTC
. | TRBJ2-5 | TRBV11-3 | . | CASSLGAGVETQYF | TGTGCCAGCAGCTTAGGGGCCGGGGTAGAGACCCAGTACTTC
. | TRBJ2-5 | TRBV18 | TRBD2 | CASSPSGSIQETQYF | TGTGCCAGCTCACCGAGCGGGAGTATCCAAGAGACCCAGTACTTC
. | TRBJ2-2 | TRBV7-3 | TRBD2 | CASSPGLAANTGELFF | TGTGCCAGCAGCCCCGGACTAGCGGCGAACACCGGGGAGCTGTTTTTT
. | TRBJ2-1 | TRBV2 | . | CASSVAHDEQFF | TGTGCCAGCAGTGTGGCCCACGATGAGCAGTTCTTC
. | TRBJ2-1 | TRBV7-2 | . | CASSPGPITDNEQFF | TGTGCCAGCAGCCCGGGACCGATAACCGACAATGAGCAGTTCTTC
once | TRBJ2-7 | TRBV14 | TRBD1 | CASSRPGQSYEQYF | TGTGCCAGCAGCCGCCCGGGACAGTCCTACGAGCAATACTTC
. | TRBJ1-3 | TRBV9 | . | CASSVSRQEASGNTIYF | TGTGCCAGCAGCGTCTCTAGGCAGGAAGCCTCTGGAAACACCATATATTTT
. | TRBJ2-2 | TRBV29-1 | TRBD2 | CSVEGRLAGAGELFF | TGCAGCGTTGAAGGGAGACTAGCGGGAGCCGGGGAGCTGTTTTTT
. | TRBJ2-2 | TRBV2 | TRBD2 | CASSALAGGTGELFF | TGTGCCAGCAGTGCACTAGCGGGTGGGACCGGGGAGCTGTTTTTT
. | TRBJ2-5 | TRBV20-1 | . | CSALHKTQYF | TGCAGTGCTCTACATAAGACCCAGTACTTC
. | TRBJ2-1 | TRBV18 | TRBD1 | CASPTPGQNNNEQFF | TGTGCCAGCCCAACCCCGGGACAGAATAACAATGAGCAGTTCTTC
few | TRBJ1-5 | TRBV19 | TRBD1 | CASSISGGQPQHF | TGTGCCAGTAGTATCTCAGGGGGGCAGCCCCAGCATTTT
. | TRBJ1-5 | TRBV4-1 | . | CASSQASIKRSRGLNQPQHF | TGCGCCAGCAGCCAAGCTTCGATTAAAAGGAGCAGGGGCCTGAATCAGCCCCAGCATTTT
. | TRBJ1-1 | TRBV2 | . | CASILGAVNTEAFF | TGTGCCAGCATTTTAGGGGCGGTGAACACTGAAGCTTTCTTT
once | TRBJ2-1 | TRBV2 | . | CASSWFNEQFF | TGTGCCAGCAGTTGGTTTAATGAGCAGTTCTTC
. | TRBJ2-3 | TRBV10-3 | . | CAISMEPGEDTQYF | TGTGCCATCAGCATGGAACCAGGGGAAGATACGCAGTATTTT
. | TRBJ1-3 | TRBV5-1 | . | CASSLVQGGNTIYF | TGCGCCAGCAGCTTGGTCCAGGGGGGAAACACCATATATTTT
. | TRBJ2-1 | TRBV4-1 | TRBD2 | CASSQAVLAGPTYNEQFF | TGCGCCAGCAGCCAAGCGGTACTAGCGGGACCTACCTACAATGAGCAGTTCTTC
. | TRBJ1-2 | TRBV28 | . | CATGGSNYGYTF | TGTGCCACCGGGGGTTCTAACTATGGCTACACCTTC
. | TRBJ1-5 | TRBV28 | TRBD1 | CASTKNSDRAQHF | TGTGCCAGCACTAAAAACTCCGACAGGGCCCAGCATTTT
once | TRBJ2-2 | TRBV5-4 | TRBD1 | CASSLGGGGNTGELFF | TGTGCCAGCAGCTTGGGAGGGGGCGGCAACACCGGGGAGCTGTTTTTT
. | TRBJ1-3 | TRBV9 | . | CASSADLGSSGNTIYF | TGTGCCAGCAGCGCAGACCTAGGAAGTTCTGGAAACACCATATATTTT
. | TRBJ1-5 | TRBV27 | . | CASSLDRISNQPQHF | TGTGCCAGCAGTTTAGACAGGATTAGCAATCAGCCCCAGCATTTT
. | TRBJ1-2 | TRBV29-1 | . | CSVGEGYTF | TGCAGCGTTGGGGAGGGCTACACCTTC
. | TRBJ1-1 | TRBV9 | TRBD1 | CASSVGQGYMNTEAFF | TGTGCCAGCAGCGTAGGACAGGGCTACATGAACACTGAAGCTTTCTTT
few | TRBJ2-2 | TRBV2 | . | CASSVARELFF | TGTGCCAGCAGTGTCGCGCGGGAGCTGTTTTTT
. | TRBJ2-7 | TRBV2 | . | CASSEGPYEQYF | TGTGCCAGCAGTGAAGGGCCGTACGAGCAGTACTTC
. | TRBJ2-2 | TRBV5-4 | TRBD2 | CASSLRLAGSDTGELFF | TGTGCCAGCAGCTTGAGACTAGCGGGGTCGGACACCGGGGAGCTGTTTTTT
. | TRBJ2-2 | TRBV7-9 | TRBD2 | CASSLGTSGHTGELFF | TGTGCCAGCAGCTTAGGGACTAGCGGACACACCGGGGAGCTGTTTTTT
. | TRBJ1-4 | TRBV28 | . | CASSRQATNEKLFF | TGTGCCAGCAGCCGTCAGGCAACTAATGAAAAACTGTTTTTT
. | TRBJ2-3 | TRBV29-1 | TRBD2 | CSVEGGTRLGTDTQYF | TGCAGCGTTGAAGGGGGGACTAGACTAGGCACAGATACGCAGTATTTT
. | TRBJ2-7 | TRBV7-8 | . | CASSLRGGYEQYF | TGTGCCAGCAGCTTAAGGGGGGGCTACGAGCAGTACTTC
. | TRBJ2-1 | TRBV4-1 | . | CASSPRRGTIGQDNEQFF | TGCGCCAGCAGCCCTCGACGCGGGACCATAGGACAGGACAATGAGCAGTTCTTC
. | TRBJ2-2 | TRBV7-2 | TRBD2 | CASSPLAGATGELFF | TGTGCCAGCAGCCCTCTAGCGGGAGCTACCGGGGAGCTGTTTTTT
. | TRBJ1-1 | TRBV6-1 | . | CASSGGWTVSGAFF | TGTGCCAGCAGTGGGGGGTGGACCGTGAGTGGAGCTTTCTTT
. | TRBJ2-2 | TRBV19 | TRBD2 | CASSIDLGLDTGELFF | TGTGCCAGTAGTATAGATCTGGGACTAGACACCGGGGAGCTGTTTTTT
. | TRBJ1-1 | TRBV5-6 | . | CASSRLGRNTEAFF | TGTGCCAGCAGCCGGTTGGGGCGGAACACTGAAGCTTTCTTT
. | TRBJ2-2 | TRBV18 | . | CASYFEGELFF | TGTGCCAGCTACTTTGAAGGGGAGCTGTTTTTT
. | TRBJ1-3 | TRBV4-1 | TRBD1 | CASSEKIYRGQGNTIYF | TGCGCCAGCAGCGAAAAAATTTATAGGGGGCAAGGGAACACCATATATTTT
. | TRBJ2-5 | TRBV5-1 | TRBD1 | CASSGTTGGLGETQYF | TGCGCCAGCAGCGGAACTACAGGGGGCTTGGGAGAGACCCAGTACTTC
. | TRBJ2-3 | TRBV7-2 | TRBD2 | CASSLGLAGGADTQYF | TGTGCCAGCAGCTTAGGACTAGCGGGGGGGGCAGATACGCAGTATTTT
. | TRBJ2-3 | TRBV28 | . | CASSSPPSDSTDTQYF | TGTGCCAGCAGTTCCCCTCCGAGCGACAGCACAGATACGCAGTATTTT
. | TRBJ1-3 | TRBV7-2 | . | CASRDGTSGNTIYF | TGTGCCAGCAGAGACGGGACCTCTGGAAACACCATATATTTT
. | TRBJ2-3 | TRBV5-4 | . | CASSLAPTTRWDTQYF | TGTGCCAGCAGCTTGGCACCGACTACCCGATGGGATACGCAGTATTTT